This TCR beta chain was sequenced in a study of cytomegalovirus exposure and HLA in healthy donors. Study information: There were around 100 million unique TCR beta sequences, drawn from around 180 million T cells, in an earlier analysis. The study's findings and limits: The number of N-insertions in an Asian-associated ancestry cluster was reportedly below the approximately 700-donor mean in a later analysis. Associated with cytomegalovirus, according to the listing, were some 150 TCR beta chains. The later analysis indicated that the majority of CMV-associated TCR beta chains appeared HLA-restricted.

Trimming removed 5 bases at V and 0 bases at J, with 11 bases between. CDR1 is MNHEY and CDR2 is SVGAGI in the germline V gene. This CDR3 is built from 14 residues. A note on this clone: Its antigen is as yet unknown.

The PCR ran on 60 Vbeta and 13 Jbeta primers. Method: immunoSEQ multiplex PCR; TCRdb's copy keeps in-frame clones and lacks some. Here the sample spans about 130,000 clones, 79% being singletons. The receptor comes from a man aged 18 to 30 in good health and CMV-seronegative. Sequencing was done on a sample of PBMCs. V usage is TRBV6-5 and J usage is TRBJ2-7; perhaps TRBD2 as D (6 bases). The CDR3 protein is CASSKAGSSYEQYF. The CDR3 nucleotides read TGTGCCAGCAGTAAGGCCGGGAGCTCCTACGAGCAGTACTTC.